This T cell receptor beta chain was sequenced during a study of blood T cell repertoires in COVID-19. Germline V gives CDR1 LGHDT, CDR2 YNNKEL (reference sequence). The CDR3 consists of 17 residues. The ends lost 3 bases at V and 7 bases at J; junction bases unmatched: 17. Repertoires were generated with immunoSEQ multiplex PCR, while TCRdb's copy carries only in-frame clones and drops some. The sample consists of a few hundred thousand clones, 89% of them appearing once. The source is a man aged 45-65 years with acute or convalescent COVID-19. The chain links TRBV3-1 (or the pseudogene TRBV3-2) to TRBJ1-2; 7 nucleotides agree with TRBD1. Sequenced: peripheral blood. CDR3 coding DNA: TGTGCCAGCAGCCATTCCGGGACAGTTAGAGGGTTGGGTGGCTACACCTTC. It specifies CASSHSGTVRGLGGYTF.